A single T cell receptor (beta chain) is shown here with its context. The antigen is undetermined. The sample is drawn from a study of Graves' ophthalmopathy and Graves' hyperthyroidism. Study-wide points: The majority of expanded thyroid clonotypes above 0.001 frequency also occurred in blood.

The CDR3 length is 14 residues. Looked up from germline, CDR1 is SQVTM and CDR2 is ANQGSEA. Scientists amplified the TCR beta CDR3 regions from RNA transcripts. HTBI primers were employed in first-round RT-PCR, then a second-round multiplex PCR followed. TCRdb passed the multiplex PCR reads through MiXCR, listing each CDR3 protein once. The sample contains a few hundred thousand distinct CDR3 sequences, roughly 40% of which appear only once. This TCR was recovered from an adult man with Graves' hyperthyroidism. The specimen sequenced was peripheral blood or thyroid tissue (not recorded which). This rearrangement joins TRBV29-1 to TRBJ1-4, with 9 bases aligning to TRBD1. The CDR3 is CRRTGTGTNEKLFF. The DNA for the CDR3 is TGCAGACGAACCGGGACAGGGACTAATGAAAAACTGTTTTTT.